One and the same sample provided the 3 T cell receptor beta chains below, sequenced in a study of lymphopenia after photon versus proton radiotherapy. TCRdb's copy holds only in-frame clones and misses some; the assay was immunoSEQ multiplex PCR. The sample consists of roughly 16,000 clones, more than 75% of them appearing once. The sample consisted of peripheral blood, taken from a patient treated with proton-based radiotherapy. The receptors here all came from a man between 70 and 80 years old with pancreatic cancer.

This sequence joins TRBV19 and TRBJ2-2; 9 nucleotides align to TRBD1. V lost 4 bases and J lost 3; bases outside the gene matches: 9. Germline V CDR1 and CDR2: LNHDA, SQIVND (reference sequence). The CDR3 is made up of 17 amino acids. In nucleotides, the CDR3 is TGTGCCAGTAGTACCAGACCGGGACAGGGACACACCGGGGAGCTGTTTTTT. Translation: CASSTRPGQGHTGELFF. The entire variable domain, with the rest obtained from reference TRBV19 and TRBJ2-2, is as follows: DGGITQSPKYLFRKEGQNVTLSCEQNLNHDAMYWYRQDPGQGLRLIYYSQIVNDFQKGDIAEGYSVSREKKESFPLTVTSAQKNPTAFYLCASSTRPGQGHTGELFFGEGSRLTVL.

This chain joins TRBV7-9 and TRBJ1-2, with D perhaps TRBD1 (6 bases). The CDR3 totals 14 residues. Germline V gene sequence: CDR1 SEHNR, CDR2 FQNEAQ (reference sequence). Trimming left V 4 bases short and J 0 bases short, with 9 bases between. The CDR3 reads CASSWDNSNYGYTF. As DNA, the CDR3 is TGTGCCAGCAGCTGGGACAACTCTAACTATGGCTACACCTTC. Combining the CDR3 with reference TRBV7-9 and TRBJ1-2 gives the whole variable domain DTGVSQNPRHKITKRGQNVTFRCDPISEHNRLYWYRQTLGQGPEFLTYFQNEAQLEKSRLLSDRFSAERPKGSFSTLEIQRTEQGDSAMYLCASSWDNSNYGYTFGSGTRLTVV.

This clone appeared a few times. The J gene is TRBJ1-5, the V gene TRBV4-1; no clear D gene. The germline V and J ends were trimmed by 1 base and 0 bases, with 7 bases remaining between them. From germline, CDR1 is MGHRA and CDR2 YSYEKL. The CDR3 covers 15 residues. The CDR3 nucleotides are TGCGCCAGCAGCCAAGCTTTATCTAGCAATCAGCCCCAGCATTTT. This translates into CASSQALSSNQPQHF.